This is a list of T cell receptor beta chains from one sample in a study of somatic mutations in cytotoxic T cells in rheumatoid arthritis. Assay: immunoSEQ multiplex PCR; the TCRdb copy retains only in-frame clones and omits some. The table lists 15,000 to 20,000 clones, approximately 69% of them singletons. The source material was CD8+ T cells sorted from blood. The source of these receptors is a man between 60 and 70 years old in good health. Each CDR3 is given with its conserved first and last residue. The D gene is left open where the match is weak. Clone size, where shown, is once, few, many, or a class for clones that have expanded.

d_gene,v_gene,abundance,j_gene,CDR3nt,CDR3aa
-,TRBV21-1,-,TRBJ1-1,TGTGCCAGCAGCAAAGTGTTCCGGGGATCCAACACTGAAGCTTTCTTT,CASSKVFRGSNTEAFF
-,TRBV19,-,TRBJ2-7,TGTGCCAGTAGGGCCGGGAAGGCCTACGAGCAGTACTTC,CASRAGKAYEQYF
TRBD1,TRBV6-1,-,TRBJ2-7,TGTGCCAGCAGTGATTGGACAGGGAGCTACGAGCAGTACTTC,CASSDWTGSYEQYF
-,TRBV9,-,TRBJ2-5,TGTGCCAGCAGCGTAGGGTCAGGTAGTGTAGAGACCCAGTACTTC,CASSVGSGSVETQYF
TRBD2,TRBV27,-,TRBJ2-1,TGTGCCAGCAGTTTGGGGCGGGGGGCCTACAATGAGCAGTTCTTC,CASSLGRGAYNEQFF
TRBD1,TRBV28,few,TRBJ2-7,TGTGCCAGCAGGCCTCCGGGACAGGGCTACGAGCAGTACTTC,CASRPPGQGYEQYF
TRBD1,TRBV4-1,-,TRBJ2-3,TGCGCCAGCAGCCAGCAAAAGACAGGGCCCTACACAGATACGCAGTATTTT,CASSQQKTGPYTDTQYF
TRBD1,TRBV4-1,-,TRBJ2-7,TGCGCCAGCAGCCAAGCAGGGGGCCTTGGGTTCGAGCAGTACTTC,CASSQAGGLGFEQYF
-,TRBV6-5,once,TRBJ2-7,TGTGCCATCGAGGGAGACTTCTCCTACGAGCAGTACTTC,CAIEGDFSYEQYF
-,TRBV6-5,few,TRBJ2-7,TGTGCCAGCAGCCCCGGCAGGGCCCCCTACGAGCAGTACTTC,CASSPGRAPYEQYF
-,TRBV30,medium-sized,TRBJ2-1,TGTGCCTGGAGTTGGGGGGACTCGGGGTACAATGAGCAGTTCTTC,CAWSWGDSGYNEQFF
TRBD2,TRBV23-1,-,TRBJ2-3,TGCGCCAGCAGTCAACCCGGACTAGTCATAACGGGCACAGATACGCAGTATTTT,CASSQPGLVITGTDTQYF
-,TRBV5-6,-,TRBJ2-5,TGTGCCAGCAGCTTGGTGGGGCCCCCGTACCAAGAGACCCAGTACTTC,CASSLVGPPYQETQYF
-,TRBV5-6,once,TRBJ1-6,TGTGCCAGCAGCTTGGTGGCAGGGGTTCATTCACCCCTCCACTTT,CASSLVAGVHSPLHF
TRBD1,TRBV27,-,TRBJ1-1,TGTGCCAGCAGTTCGTGGGACAGGGGGCTCACTGAAGCTTTCTTT,CASSSWDRGLTEAFF
TRBD1,TRBV6-1,-,TRBJ2-1,TGTGCCAGCACCAGACAGGGGAATGAGCAGTTCTTC,CASTRQGNEQFF
-,TRBV7-2,-,TRBJ2-1,TGTGCCAGCAGCTTAGCGGACAGTCGCTCCTACAATGAGCAGTTCTTC,CASSLADSRSYNEQFF
TRBD1,TRBV9,-,TRBJ1-6,TGTGCCACGTCCGGGACAGGGAGTAATTCACCCCTCCACTTT,CATSGTGSNSPLHF
-,TRBV6-1,medium-sized,TRBJ1-4,TGTGCCAGCAGTGAAAGGCTGGGCGCAACTAATGAAAAACTGTTTTTT,CASSERLGATNEKLFF
TRBD2,TRBV27,-,TRBJ2-7,TGTGCCAGCAGTCCTACGGGAGGGCGATTACACGAGCAGTACTTC,CASSPTGGRLHEQYF
TRBD2,TRBV27,-,TRBJ2-1,TGTGCCAGCAGTTTCTTCCCGGGACTAGCGGGAGCCCACAATGAGCAGTTCTTC,CASSFFPGLAGAHNEQFF